One and the same sample provided the 7 T cell receptor beta chains below, sequenced in a study of shared clonotypes between healthy human individuals. Here immunoSEQ multiplex PCR was the method, and the copy in TCRdb shows in-frame clones only, minus some. The data contain fewer than 550,000 clones, about 75% of them singletons. Material for sequencing was PBMCs. These receptor sequences come from a woman aged 40 to 55 in good health. Some clones in this sample may be carry-over from other donors' samples.

The chain employs TRBV30 and TRBJ1-5, with D possibly matching TRBD1 (6 bases). The V gene's germline CDR1 is GTSNPN and CDR2 SVGIG (reference sequence). V was cut by 3 bases and J by 0 bases, with 12 bases left in between. The CDR3 totals 15 residues. The CDR3 nucleotides read TGTGCCTGGAGCGACGGGGGCCCTAGCAATCAGCCCCAGCATTTT. This codes for CAWSDGGPSNQPQHF.

V usage is TRBV5-1 and J usage is TRBJ2-1; 12 nucleotides agree with TRBD1. The junction had 12 bases not matched to a gene; V was cut back by 5 bases and J by 6 bases. The CDR3 spans 17 residues. CDR1 and CDR2 from the germline V gene are SGHRS and YFSETQ. CDR3 sequence reads: CASRIRPGQGAGNEQFF. In DNA form, the CDR3 reads TGCGCCAGCAGAATACGCCCGGGACAGGGGGCAGGCAATGAGCAGTTCTTC. The full variable domain, completed using reference TRBV5-1 and TRBJ2-1, is KAGVTQTPRYLIKTRGQQVTLSCSPISGHRSVSWYQQTPGQGLQFLFEYFSETQRNKGNFPGRFSGRQFSNSRSEMNVSTLELGDSALYLCASRIRPGQGAGNEQFFGPGTRLTVL.

Points on this clone: This may come from a read error, since a much larger clone is one base off. The same CDR3 also results from other DNA sequences found in this sample. J is TRBJ2-7 and V is TRBV27, with TRBD1 matching 9 bases. In germline, CDR1 is MNHEY, CDR2 SMNVEV (reference sequence). CDR3 size: 15 residues. In nucleotides, the CDR3 is TGTGCCAGCAGGCTCGGGACAGGGAGCTCCTACGAGCAGTACTTT. Protein sequence: CASRLGTGSSYEQYF.

The rearrangement uses TRBV30 and TRBJ1-5, with D unclear. Germline values: CDR1 GTSNPN, CDR2 SVGIG (reference sequence). Trimming took 1 base from V and 0 from J, leaving 7 bases between them. This CDR3 is 14 amino acids long. This chain's CDR3 is CAWSGQYSNQPQHF. The CDR3 DNA sequence: TGTGCCTGGAGTGGTCAGTATAGCAATCAGCCCCAGCATTTT.

The J gene is TRBJ1-3, the V gene TRBV5-1; D remains ambiguous. The CDR3 totals 13 residues. The germline V gene has CDR1 SGHRS and CDR2 YFSETQ. The V end lost 3 bases, the J end lost 4 bases, and 8 bases lay between the germline ends. In DNA, the CDR3 is TGCGCCAGCAGCTCCGACTGGGGAAACACCATATATTTT. Translation gives CASSSDWGNTIYF.

CDR3 region: CASSLIQGNYGYTF. DNA of the CDR3: TGTGCCAGCAGCTTGATTCAGGGAAACTATGGCTACACCTTC. The rearrangement uses TRBV5-4 and TRBJ1-2; D is possibly TRBD1 (5 bases). Germline CDR1 and CDR2: SGHNT and YYREEE (reference sequence). The CDR3 totals 14 residues. Trimming removed 1 base at V and 2 bases at J, with 9 bases between.

This clone was counted at least ten times. The chain has TRBV5-4 and TRBJ2-1; possible D gene TRBD2, 5 bases. Germline loops: CDR1 SGHNT, CDR2 YYREEE (reference sequence). V dropped 0 bases and J dropped 4 bases, with 11 bases sitting between them. The CDR3 runs 15 residues. The CDR3 sequence is CASSLVGSRYNEQFF. As DNA, the CDR3 is TGTGCCAGCAGCTTGGTAGGGAGTCGGTACAATGAGCAGTTCTTC.